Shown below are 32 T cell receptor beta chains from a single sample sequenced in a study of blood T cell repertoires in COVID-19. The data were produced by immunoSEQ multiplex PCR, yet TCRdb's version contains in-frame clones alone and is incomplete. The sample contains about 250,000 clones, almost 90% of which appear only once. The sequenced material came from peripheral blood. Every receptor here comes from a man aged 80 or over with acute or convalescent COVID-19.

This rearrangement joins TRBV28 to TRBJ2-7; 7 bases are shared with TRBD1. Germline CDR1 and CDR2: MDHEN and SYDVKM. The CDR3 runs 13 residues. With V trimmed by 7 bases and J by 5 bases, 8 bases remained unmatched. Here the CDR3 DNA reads TGTGCCAGCACAATGGGACAGTTCGACGAGCAGTACTTC. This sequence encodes CASTMGQFDEQYF. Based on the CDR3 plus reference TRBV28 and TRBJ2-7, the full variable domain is DVKVTQSSRYLVKRTGEKVFLECVQDMDHENMFWYRQDPGLGLRLIYFSYDVKMKEKGDIPEGYSVSREKKERFSLILESASTNQTSMYLCASTMGQFDEQYFGPGTRLTVT.

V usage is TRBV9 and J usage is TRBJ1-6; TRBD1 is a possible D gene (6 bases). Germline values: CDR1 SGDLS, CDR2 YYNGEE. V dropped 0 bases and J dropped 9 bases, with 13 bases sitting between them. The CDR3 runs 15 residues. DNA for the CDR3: TGTGCCAGCAGCGTAGCTCTACAGGGAAGTTCACCCCTCCACTTT. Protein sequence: CASSVALQGSSPLHF.

Here the CDR3 DNA reads TGCAGCGTGGTTACTAGCGGGTCCTTTTACGAGCAGTACTTC. This translates into CSVVTSGSFYEQYF. This chain uses TRBV29-1 with TRBJ2-7; TRBD2 matches 9 bases. Unmatched junction bases numbered 10, after V lost 6 bases and J lost 4 bases. Germline V gives CDR1 SQVTM, CDR2 ANQGSEA. This CDR3 comprises 14 residues.

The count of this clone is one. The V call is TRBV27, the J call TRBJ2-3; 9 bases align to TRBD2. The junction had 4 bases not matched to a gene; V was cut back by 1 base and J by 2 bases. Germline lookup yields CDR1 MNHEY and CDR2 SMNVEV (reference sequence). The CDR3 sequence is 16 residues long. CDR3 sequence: CASSLWGLAATDTQYF. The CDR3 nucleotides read TGTGCCAGCAGTTTATGGGGACTAGCTGCCACAGATACGCAGTATTTT.

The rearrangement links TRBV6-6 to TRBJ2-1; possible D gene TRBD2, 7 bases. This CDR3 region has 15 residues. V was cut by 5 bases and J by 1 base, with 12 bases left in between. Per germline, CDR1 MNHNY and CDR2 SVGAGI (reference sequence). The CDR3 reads CASSPRGGSYNEQFF. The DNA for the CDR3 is TGTGCCAGCAGTCCTAGGGGGGGGTCCTACAATGAGCAGTTCTTC.

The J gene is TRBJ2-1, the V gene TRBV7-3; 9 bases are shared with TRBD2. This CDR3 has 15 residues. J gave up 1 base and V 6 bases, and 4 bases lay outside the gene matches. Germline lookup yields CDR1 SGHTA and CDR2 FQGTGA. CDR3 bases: TGTGCCAGCAGTTATACTAGCGGGTCCTACAATGAGCAGTTCTTC. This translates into CASSYTSGSYNEQFF.

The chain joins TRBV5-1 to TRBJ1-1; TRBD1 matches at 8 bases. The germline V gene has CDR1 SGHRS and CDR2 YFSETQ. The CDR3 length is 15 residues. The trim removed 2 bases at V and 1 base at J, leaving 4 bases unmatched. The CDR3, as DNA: TGCGCCAGCAGCTTCCTGGACAGGGAGAACACTGAAGCTTTCTTT. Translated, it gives CASSFLDRENTEAFF.

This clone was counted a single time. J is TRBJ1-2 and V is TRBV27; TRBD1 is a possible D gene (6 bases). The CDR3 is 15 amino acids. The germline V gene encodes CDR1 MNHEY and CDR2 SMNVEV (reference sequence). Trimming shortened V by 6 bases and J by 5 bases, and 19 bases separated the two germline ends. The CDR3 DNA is TGTGCCAGCAGCAAACAGGGAGGGGAATCATATGGCTACACCTTC. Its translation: CASSKQGGESYGYTF.

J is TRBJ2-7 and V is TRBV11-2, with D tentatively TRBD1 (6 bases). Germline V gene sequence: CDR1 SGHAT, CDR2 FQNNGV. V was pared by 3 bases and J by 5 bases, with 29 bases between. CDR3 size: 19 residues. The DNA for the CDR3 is TGTGCCAGCAGCTTGAGAGCCGGGACACTGGAGAGGACGGTGGACGAGCAGTACTTC. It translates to CASSLRAGTLERTVDEQYF.

CDR3 nucleotides: TGCGCCAGCAGCCGGGGGGACTACAATGAGCAGTTCTTC. Translating it yields CASSRGDYNEQFF. The V gene is TRBV5-1, the J gene TRBJ2-1; TRBD2 agrees at 7 bases. V shed 4 bases, J shed 3 bases, and the junction held 1 base outside the gene matches. Germline CDR1 is SGHRS and CDR2 is YFSETQ. The CDR3 consists of 13 residues.

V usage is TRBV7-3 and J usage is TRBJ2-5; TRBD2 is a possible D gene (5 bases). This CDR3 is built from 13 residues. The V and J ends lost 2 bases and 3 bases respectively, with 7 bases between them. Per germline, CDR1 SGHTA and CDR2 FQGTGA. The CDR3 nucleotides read TGTGCCAGCAGCTTAGGACTGAAAGAGACCCAGTACTTC. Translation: CASSLGLKETQYF. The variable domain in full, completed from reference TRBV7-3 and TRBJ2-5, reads GAGVSQTPSNKVTEKGKYVELRCDPISGHTALYWYRQSLGQGPEFLIYFQGTGAADDSGLPNDRFFAVRPEGSVSTLKIQRTERGDSAVYLCASSLGLKETQYFGPGTRLLVL.

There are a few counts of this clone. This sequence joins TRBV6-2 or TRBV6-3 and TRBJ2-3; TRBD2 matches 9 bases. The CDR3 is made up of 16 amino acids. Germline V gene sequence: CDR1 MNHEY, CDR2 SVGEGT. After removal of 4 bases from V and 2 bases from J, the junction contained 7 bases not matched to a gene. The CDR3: CASSFSSGGSTDTQYF. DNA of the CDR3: TGTGCCAGCAGTTTTTCGAGCGGGGGGTCCACAGATACGCAGTATTTT.

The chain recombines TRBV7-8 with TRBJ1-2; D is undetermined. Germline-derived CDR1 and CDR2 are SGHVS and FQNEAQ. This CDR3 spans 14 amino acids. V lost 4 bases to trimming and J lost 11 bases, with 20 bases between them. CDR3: CASSSYRGLDRYTF. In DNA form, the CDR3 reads TGTGCCAGCAGCTCGTACCGGGGTTTGGATCGGTACACCTTC.

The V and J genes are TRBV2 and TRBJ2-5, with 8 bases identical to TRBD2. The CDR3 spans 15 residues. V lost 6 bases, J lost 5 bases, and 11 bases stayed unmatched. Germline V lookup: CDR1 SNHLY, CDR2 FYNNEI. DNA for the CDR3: TGTGCCAGCAGCGGAAAAGGGTTAGCGGGGGAGACCCAGTACTTC. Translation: CASSGKGLAGETQYF.

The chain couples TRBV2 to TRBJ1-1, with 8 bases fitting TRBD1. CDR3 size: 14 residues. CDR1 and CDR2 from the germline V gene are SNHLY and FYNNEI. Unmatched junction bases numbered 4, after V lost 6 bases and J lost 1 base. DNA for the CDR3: TGTGCCAGCAGGGGACAGGTTACGAACACTGAAGCTTTCTTT. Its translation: CASRGQVTNTEAFF.

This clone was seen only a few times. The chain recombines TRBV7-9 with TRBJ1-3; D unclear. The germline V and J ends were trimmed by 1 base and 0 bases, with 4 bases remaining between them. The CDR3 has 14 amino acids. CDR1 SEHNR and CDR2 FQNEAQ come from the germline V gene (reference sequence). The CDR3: CASSLDSSGNTIYF. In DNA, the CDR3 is TGTGCCAGCAGCTTAGACAGCTCTGGAAACACCATATATTTT.

CDR3 nucleotides: TGTGCCAGCATTCCGGGGGAGGGCACTGAAGCTTTCTTT. Translating it yields CASIPGEGTEAFF. The genes are TRBV6-5 and TRBJ1-1, with D perhaps matching TRBD1 (5 bases). With 7 bases removed from V and 4 bases from J, the gap between germline ends came to 13 bases. The CDR3 contains 13 residues. Germline V gives CDR1 MNHEY, CDR2 SVGAGI.

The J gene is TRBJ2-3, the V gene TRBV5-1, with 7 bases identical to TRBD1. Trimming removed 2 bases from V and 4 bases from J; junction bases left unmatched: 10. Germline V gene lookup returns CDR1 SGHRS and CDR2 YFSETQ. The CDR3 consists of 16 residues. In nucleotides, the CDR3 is TGCGCCAGCAGCTTTCGACAGGGAAGGGACGCAGATACGCAGTATTTT. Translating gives CASSFRQGRDADTQYF.

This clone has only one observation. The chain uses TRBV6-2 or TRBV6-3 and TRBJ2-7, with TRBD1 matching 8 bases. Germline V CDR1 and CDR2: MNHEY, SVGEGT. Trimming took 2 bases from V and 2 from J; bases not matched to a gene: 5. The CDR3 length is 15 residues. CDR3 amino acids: CASSYGQGSTYEQYF. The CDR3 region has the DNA TGTGCCAGCAGTTACGGACAGGGTTCAACCTACGAGCAGTACTTC.

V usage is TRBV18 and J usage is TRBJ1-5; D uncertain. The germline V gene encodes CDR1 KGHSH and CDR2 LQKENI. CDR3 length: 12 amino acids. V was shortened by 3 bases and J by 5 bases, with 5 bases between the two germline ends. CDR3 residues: CASSPGDQPQHF. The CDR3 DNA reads TGTGCCAGCTCACCGGGAGATCAGCCCCAGCATTTT.

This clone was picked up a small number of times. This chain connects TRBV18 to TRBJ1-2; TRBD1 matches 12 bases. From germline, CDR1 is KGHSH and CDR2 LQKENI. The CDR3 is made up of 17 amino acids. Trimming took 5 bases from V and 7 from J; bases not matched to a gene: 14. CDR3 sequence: CASSTTGTGGAFGGYTF. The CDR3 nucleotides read TGTGCCAGCTCAACCACCGGGACAGGGGGCGCGTTCGGTGGCTACACCTTC.

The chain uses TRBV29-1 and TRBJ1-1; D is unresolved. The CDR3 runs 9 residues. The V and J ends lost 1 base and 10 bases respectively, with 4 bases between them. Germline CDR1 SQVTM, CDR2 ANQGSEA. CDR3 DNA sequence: TGCAGCGTTGAAGGGAGAGCTTTCTTT. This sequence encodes CSVEGRAFF.

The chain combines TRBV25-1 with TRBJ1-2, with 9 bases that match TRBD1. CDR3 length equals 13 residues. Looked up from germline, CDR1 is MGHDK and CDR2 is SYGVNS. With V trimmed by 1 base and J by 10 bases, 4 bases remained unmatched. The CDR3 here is CASSELGDRAYTF. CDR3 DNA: TGTGCCAGCAGTGAATTAGGGGACAGGGCCTACACCTTC.

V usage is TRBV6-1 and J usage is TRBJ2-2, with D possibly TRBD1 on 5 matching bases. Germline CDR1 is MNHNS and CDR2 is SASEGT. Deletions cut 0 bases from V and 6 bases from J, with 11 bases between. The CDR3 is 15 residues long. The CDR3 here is CASSEAGRAAGELFF. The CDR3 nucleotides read TGTGCCAGCAGTGAAGCGGGCAGGGCAGCCGGGGAGCTGTTTTTT.

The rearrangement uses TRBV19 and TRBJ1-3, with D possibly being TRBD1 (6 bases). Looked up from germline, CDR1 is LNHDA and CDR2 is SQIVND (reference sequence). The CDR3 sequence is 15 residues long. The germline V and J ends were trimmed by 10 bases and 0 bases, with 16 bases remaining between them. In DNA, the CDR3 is TGTGCCACCTCGGTAGGGGGGGGCTCTGGAAACACCATATATTTT. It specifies CATSVGGGSGNTIYF.

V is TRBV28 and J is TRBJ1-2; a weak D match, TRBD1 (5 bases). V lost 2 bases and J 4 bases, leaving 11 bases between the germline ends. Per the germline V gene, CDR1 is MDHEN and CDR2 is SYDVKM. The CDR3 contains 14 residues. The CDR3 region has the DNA TGTGCCAGCAGTTTAACGGGGGAAGCCTATGGCTACACCTTC. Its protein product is CASSLTGEAYGYTF.

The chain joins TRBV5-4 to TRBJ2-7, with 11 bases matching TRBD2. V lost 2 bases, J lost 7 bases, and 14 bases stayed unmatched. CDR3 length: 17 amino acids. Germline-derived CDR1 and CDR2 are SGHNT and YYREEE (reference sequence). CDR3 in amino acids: CASSLSPTSGRSREQYF. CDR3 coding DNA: TGTGCCAGCAGCTTATCGCCAACTAGCGGGAGATCGCGGGAGCAGTACTTC.

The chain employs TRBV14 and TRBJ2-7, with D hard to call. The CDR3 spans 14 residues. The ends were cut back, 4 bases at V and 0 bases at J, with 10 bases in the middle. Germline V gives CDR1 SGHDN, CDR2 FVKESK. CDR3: CASSRFRSSYEQYF. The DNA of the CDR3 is TGTGCCAGCAGCCGCTTCCGTAGCTCCTACGAGCAGTACTTC.

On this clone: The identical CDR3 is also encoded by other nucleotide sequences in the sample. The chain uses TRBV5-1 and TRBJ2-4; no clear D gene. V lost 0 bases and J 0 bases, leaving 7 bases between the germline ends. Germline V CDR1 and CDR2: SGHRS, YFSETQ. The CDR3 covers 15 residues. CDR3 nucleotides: TGCGCCAGCAGCTTGGACAGAGCAGCCAAAAACATTCAGTACTTC. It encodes CASSLDRAAKNIQYF.

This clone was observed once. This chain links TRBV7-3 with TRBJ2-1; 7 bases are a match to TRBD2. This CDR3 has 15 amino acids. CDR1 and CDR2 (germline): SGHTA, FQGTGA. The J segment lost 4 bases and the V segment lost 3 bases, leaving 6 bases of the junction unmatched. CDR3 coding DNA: TGTGCCAGCAGCTTGGATAGCGGGCCATACAATGAGCAGTTCTTC. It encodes CASSLDSGPYNEQFF.

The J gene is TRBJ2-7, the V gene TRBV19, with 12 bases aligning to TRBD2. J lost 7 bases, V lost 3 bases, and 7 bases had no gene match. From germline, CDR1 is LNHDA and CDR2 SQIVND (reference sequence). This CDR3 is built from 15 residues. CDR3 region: CASSILAGGPNEQYF. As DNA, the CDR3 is TGTGCCAGTAGTATCCTAGCGGGGGGGCCGAATGAGCAGTACTTC.

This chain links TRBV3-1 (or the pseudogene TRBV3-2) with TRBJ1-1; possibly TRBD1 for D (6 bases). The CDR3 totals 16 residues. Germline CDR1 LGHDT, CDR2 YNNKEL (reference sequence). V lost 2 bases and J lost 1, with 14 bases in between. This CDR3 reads CASSQRDTQRNTEAFF. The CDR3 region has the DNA TGTGCCAGCAGCCAACGGGACACCCAGAGGAACACTGAAGCTTTCTTT.